A selection of T cell receptor beta chains follows, all from one sample in a study of T cells after somatic rescue of genetic block. Generated by immunoSEQ multiplex PCR, the TCRdb table keeps only in-frame clones and is missing some. Of 11,000 to 15,000 clones detected, around three quarters appear once; the ten largest clones hold around 20%. Specimen: peripheral blood mononuclear cells (PBMCs). The receptors originated from a boy younger than 18. Both conserved end residues are part of each CDR3. D genes are given only for firm matches. Part of the rows lack a size; the others show once, few, many or a class for expanded clones.

>TRBJ2-3|TRBV28|-|once
CASSIQFSTDTQYF
TGTGCCAGCAGTATACAATTCTCCACAGATACGCAGTATTTT
>TRBJ2-2|TRBV19|-|-
CASWTVNTGELFF
TGTGCCAGCTGGACAGTGAACACCGGGGAGCTGTTTTTT
>TRBJ2-7|TRBV2|TRBD1|once
CASSEGPPGTVYEQYF
TGTGCCAGCAGTGAAGGCCCGCCCGGGACAGTTTACGAGCAGTACTTC
>TRBJ2-7|TRBV11-1|-|-
CASSLERGVGPYEQYF
TGTGCCAGCAGCTTAGAGAGAGGGGTAGGTCCCTACGAGCAGTACTTC
>TRBJ2-7|TRBV10-3|-|-
CAISGRQGRDEQYF
TGTGCCATCAGTGGGAGACAGGGGAGGGACGAGCAGTACTTC
>TRBJ2-7|TRBV18|-|-
CASSRTAVGRSYEQYF
TGTGCCAGCTCACGGACCGCCGTAGGGAGGTCCTACGAGCAGTACTTC
>TRBJ1-2|TRBV14|-|-
CASSPTGIANYGYTF
TGTGCCAGCAGCCCCACAGGGATAGCTAACTATGGCTACACCTTC
>TRBJ1-5|TRBV5-6|-|-
CASSLNRDQPQHF
TGTGCCAGCAGCTTGAATCGGGATCAGCCCCAGCATTTT
>TRBJ1-1|TRBV7-9|-|-
CASSLARAREAFF
TGTGCCAGCAGCTTAGCGCGGGCCAGGGAAGCTTTCTTT
>TRBJ2-5|TRBV9|-|-
CASSPFDLVAQYF
TGTGCCAGCAGCCCCTTCGACTTGGTGGCCCAGTACTTC
>TRBJ1-2|TRBV11-3|TRBD1|-
CASSSDRGNGYTF
TGTGCCAGCAGCTCCGACAGGGGGAATGGCTACACCTTC
>TRBJ2-1|TRBV9|-|-
CASSVETRRGYNEQFF
TGTGCCAGCAGCGTAGAGACCCGTAGGGGGTACAATGAGCAGTTCTTC
>TRBJ2-7|TRBV7-9|-|-
CASSLIGQRPFYEQYF
TGTGCCAGCAGCTTAATAGGACAGCGGCCCTTCTACGAGCAGTACTTC
>TRBJ2-5|TRBV2|TRBD1|-
CASSVGQVMGETQYF
TGTGCCAGCAGTGTGGGACAGGTGATGGGGGAGACCCAGTACTTC
>TRBJ2-7|TRBV6-1|-|few
CASSETRQGPISYEQYF
TGTGCCAGCAGTGAAACCCGGCAGGGGCCTATTTCCTACGAGCAGTACTTC
>TRBJ2-7|TRBV5-4|TRBD1|few
CASSLGQGRLYEQYF
TGTGCCAGCAGCTTAGGACAGGGGAGGCTTTACGAGCAGTACTTC